These 31 T cell receptor beta chains share one sample of origin, sequenced in a study of somatic mutations in cytotoxic T cells in rheumatoid arthritis. This table comes from immunoSEQ multiplex PCR, and its TCRdb copy is limited to in-frame clones, with some not included. Of 14,000 or so clones listed, 70% to 75% are singletons. Sequenced sample: CD8+ T cells sorted from blood. The source of these receptors is an adult with rheumatoid arthritis.

This rearrangement joins TRBV11-2 to TRBJ2-5, with D maybe TRBD2 (6 bases). Matching the DNA end better, TRBJ2-7 makes the J call doubtful. Germline CDR1 and CDR2: SGHAT and FQNNGV. The CDR3 spans 14 residues. The CDR3 loop is CASSLGGNTYEQYF. The CDR3 DNA follows: TGTGCCAGCAGCTTAGGCGGGAACACCTACGAGCAGTACTTC.

V gene TRBV29-1 combines with J gene TRBJ1-4; 8 nucleotides match TRBD1. Germline V gene lookup returns CDR1 SQVTM and CDR2 ANQGSEA. V lost 3 bases to trimming and J lost 8 bases; unmatched junction nucleotides: 5. The CDR3 is made up of 13 amino acids. CDR3 in DNA: TGCAGCGTTGAGACGGACAGGGACGAAAAACTGTTTTTT. The encoded protein is CSVETDRDEKLFF. Complete variable domain (other parts from reference TRBV29-1 and TRBJ1-4): SAVISQKPSRDICQRGTSLTIQCQVDSQVTMMFWYRQQPGQSLTLIATANQGSEATYESGFVIDKFPISRPNLTFSTLTVSNMSPEDSSIYLCSVETDRDEKLFFGSGTQLSVL.

This clone occurred once. The chain couples TRBV27 to TRBJ2-7, with unresolved D. The CDR3 has 13 residues. V dropped 1 base and J dropped 5 bases, with 9 bases sitting between them. Germline V gives CDR1 MNHEY, CDR2 SMNVEV (reference sequence). The CDR3 coding sequence is TGTGCCAGCAGTTTATTGAGATCCGACGAGCAGTACTTC. Amino acids: CASSLLRSDEQYF.

This chain connects TRBV2 to TRBJ2-1, with D possibly being TRBD2 (6 bases). The CDR3 loop spans 15 amino acids. Germline V CDR1 and CDR2: SNHLY, FYNNEI. Between the trimmed V and J ends, which lost 5 bases and 2 bases, there was a span of 13 bases. The CDR3 bases are TGTGCCAGCAGTATAGGAGGGTCAGCCTACAATGAGCAGTTCTTC. Translating it yields CASSIGGSAYNEQFF.

The chain joins TRBV5-1 to TRBJ2-5, with D perhaps matching TRBD1 (6 bases). This CDR3 region has 15 residues. Germline values: CDR1 SGHRS, CDR2 YFSETQ. The germline V and J ends were trimmed by 0 bases and 3 bases, with 12 bases remaining between them. The CDR3 DNA sequence: TGCGCCAGCAGCTTGGTAGGGACATTGGAAGAGACCCAGTACTTC. It yields the protein CASSLVGTLEETQYF.

The chain recombines TRBV30 with TRBJ2-7; the D gene could be TRBD1 or TRBD2 (5 bases each). The ends were cut back, 4 bases at V and 1 base at J, with 20 bases in the middle. Germline V gene data show CDR1 as GTSNPN and CDR2 as SVGIG (reference sequence). The CDR3 has 16 residues. The CDR3, as DNA: TGTGCCTGGACCCCCCACATTCAGGGACCATCCTACGAGCAGTACTTC. Its translation: CAWTPHIQGPSYEQYF.

There are a few counts of this clone. This rearrangement joins TRBV7-9 to TRBJ1-5, with TRBD1 as a possible D gene (5 bases). The V gene's germline CDR1 is SEHNR and CDR2 FQNEAQ (reference sequence). The CDR3 is 12 amino acids. Trimming shortened V by 6 bases and J by 4 bases, and 7 bases separated the two germline ends. In DNA, the CDR3 is TGTGCCAGCAGTGGGGGAAATCAGCCCCAGCATTTT. Encoded protein: CASSGGNQPQHF.

The chain is built from TRBV27 and TRBJ2-7; possibly TRBD1 for D (7 bases). CDR1 is MNHEY, CDR2 SMNVEV, per germline (reference sequence). V lost 6 bases to trimming and J lost 3 bases, with 15 bases between them. This CDR3 contains 14 residues. The DNA of the CDR3 is TGTGCCAGCAGGTTCGGGCAGGGGGGCTACGAGCAGTACTTC. This translates into CASRFGQGGYEQYF.

The V gene is TRBV5-1, the J gene TRBJ1-1, with D unclear. CDR3 length: 13 residues. Trimming cost V 0 bases and J 3 bases, with 6 bases left between them. In germline, CDR1 is SGHRS, CDR2 YFSETQ. The CDR3 DNA reads TGCGCCAGCAGCTTGGTCCGGGACACTGAAGCTTTCTTT. Translating it yields CASSLVRDTEAFF.

V is TRBV5-5 and J is TRBJ2-2, with D hard to call. Germline assignment: CDR1 SGHKS and CDR2 YYEKEE (reference sequence). Trimming removed 4 bases at V and 6 bases at J, with 10 bases between. This CDR3 spans 13 amino acids. The CDR3 nucleotides are TGTGCCAGCAGCCGCGATCGGGCCGGGGAGCTGTTTTTT. It codes for CASSRDRAGELFF.

The sample holds one count of this clone. This chain joins TRBV4-1 and TRBJ2-1, with TRBD2 matching 9 bases. Trimming took 10 bases from V and 0 from J; bases not matched to a gene: 19. Germline V lookup: CDR1 MGHRA, CDR2 YSYEKL. The CDR3 is 19 residues long. The CDR3 protein is CATYGSRAGGTSSYNEQFF. CDR3 coding DNA: TGCGCCACCTACGGCAGCCGAGCGGGGGGCACCAGCTCCTACAATGAGCAGTTCTTC.

This clone has a handful of counts. The chain is built from TRBV5-1 and TRBJ2-5; TRBD2 agrees at 14 bases. The CDR3 extends over 17 amino acids. V lost 5 bases and J lost 0; bases outside the gene matches: 6. Per the germline V gene, CDR1 is SGHRS and CDR2 is YFSETQ. CDR3 residues: CASSWTSGGTYQETQYF. The CDR3 nucleotides read TGCGCCAGCAGTTGGACTAGCGGGGGGACGTACCAAGAGACCCAGTACTTC.

The rearrangement uses TRBV5-1 and TRBJ2-1, with 11 bases aligning to TRBD2. CDR3 length: 16 residues. V lost 1 base and J lost 4; bases outside the gene matches: 4. The germline V gene has CDR1 SGHRS and CDR2 YFSETQ. The CDR3 DNA reads TGCGCCAGCAGCTTGTTGGGGACTAGCGGTTACAATGAGCAGTTCTTC. Protein: CASSLLGTSGYNEQFF.

The chain recombines TRBV5-1 with TRBJ1-6, with 9 bases that match TRBD1. The CDR3 loop spans 15 amino acids. The junction had 12 bases not matched to a gene; V was cut back by 6 bases and J by 11 bases. Per germline, CDR1 SGHRS and CDR2 YFSETQ. The CDR3 reads CASIHNRDRVAPLHF. CDR3 coding DNA: TGCGCCAGCATCCATAACCGGGACAGGGTGGCACCCCTCCACTTT. Full variable domain (rest looked up from reference TRBV5-1 and TRBJ1-6): KAGVTQTPRYLIKTRGQQVTLSCSPISGHRSVSWYQQTPGQGLQFLFEYFSETQRNKGNFPGRFSGRQFSNSRSEMNVSTLELGDSALYLCASIHNRDRVAPLHFGNGTRLTVT.

V usage is TRBV7-9 and J usage is TRBJ2-2, with 7 bases fitting TRBD2. The CDR3 contains 17 residues. V shed 3 bases and J 3 bases; nucleotides not matched to a gene: 10. Germline lookup yields CDR1 SEHNR and CDR2 FQNEAQ (reference sequence). The CDR3 protein is CASSLGDYLYDTGELFF. CDR3 coding DNA: TGTGCCAGCAGCTTGGGGGACTACCTATATGACACCGGGGAGCTGTTTTTT.

V gene TRBV7-9 combines with J gene TRBJ2-1; no clear D. Trimming cost V 5 bases and J 1 base, with 15 bases left between them. In germline, CDR1 is SEHNR, CDR2 FQNEAQ (reference sequence). The CDR3 has 16 amino acids. The CDR3 loop reads CASSIKGVESYNEQFF. The CDR3 region has the DNA TGTGCCAGCAGCATCAAGGGCGTCGAGTCCTACAATGAGCAGTTCTTC.

This rearrangement joins TRBV13 to TRBJ2-5, with TRBD1 identical over 7 bases. This CDR3 region has 16 residues. The V gene's germline CDR1 is PRHDT and CDR2 FYEKMQ (reference sequence). J lost 0 bases, V lost 2 bases, and 6 bases had no gene match. The CDR3 sequence is CASSLTGQMDQETQYF. DNA for the CDR3: TGTGCCAGCAGCTTAACGGGACAGATGGACCAAGAGACCCAGTACTTC.

By frequency in the sample, this clone is medium-sized (0.01 to 0.1%). CDR3 protein: CASSERLAGSYEQYF. CDR3 nucleotides: TGTGCCAGCAGTGAACGACTAGCGGGGTCCTACGAGCAGTACTTC. The chain employs TRBV6-1 and TRBJ2-7; 11 bases fit TRBD2. Germline CDR1 is MNHNS and CDR2 is SASEGT. V dropped 2 bases and J dropped 1; count of bases not matched to a gene: 1. The CDR3 runs 15 residues.

The rearrangement joins TRBV7-8 to TRBJ2-2, with a weak D call TRBD1 (5 bases). CDR3 length equals 16 residues. Deletions cut 4 bases from V and 0 bases from J, with 12 bases between. Looked up from germline, CDR1 is SGHVS and CDR2 is FQNEAQ. Written as DNA, the CDR3 is TGTGCCAGCAGCTCCCTGTTAGGGGCGAACACCGGGGAGCTGTTTTTT. Translation gives CASSSLLGANTGELFF. Looking up the rest from reference TRBV7-8 and TRBJ2-2 gives the full variable domain: GAGVSQSPRYKVAKRGQDVALRCDPISGHVSLFWYQQALGQGPEFLTYFQNEAQLDKSGLPSDRFFAERPEGSVSTLKIQRTQQEDSAVYLCASSSLLGANTGELFFGEGSRLTVL.

CDR3 sequence: CASSPMGGGPYEQYF. CDR3 sequence (DNA): TGTGCCAGCAGCCCCATGGGAGGGGGCCCCTACGAGCAGTACTTC. J is TRBJ2-7 and V is TRBV7-8, with D tentatively TRBD1 or TRBD2 (7 bases each). Germline CDR1 and CDR2: SGHVS and FQNEAQ. Trimming removed 5 bases at V and 2 bases at J, with 16 bases between. The length of the CDR3 is 15 residues. The full variable domain, in which reference TRBV7-8 and TRBJ2-7 provide the parts outside the CDR3, is GAGVSQSPRYKVAKRGQDVALRCDPISGHVSLFWYQQALGQGPEFLTYFQNEAQLDKSGLPSDRFFAERPEGSVSTLKIQRTQQEDSAVYLCASSPMGGGPYEQYFGPGTRLTVT.

This clone appeared a few times. The chain links TRBV6-5 to TRBJ2-3, with 13 bases that match TRBD2. V shed 6 bases, J shed 3 bases, and the junction held 3 bases outside the gene matches. The CDR3 extends over 15 amino acids. CDR1 and CDR2 (germline): MNHEY, SVGAGI. The CDR3 is CASRLLAGGTDTQYF. The DNA for the CDR3 is TGTGCCAGCAGACTACTAGCGGGGGGGACAGATACGCAGTATTTT.

This clone was seen only a few times. J is TRBJ1-1 and V is TRBV4-2; D is ambiguous. The CDR3 runs 14 residues. CDR1 LGHNA and CDR2 YNFKEQ come from the germline V gene. The V end was cut by 1 base, the J end by 3 bases, with 9 bases between. CDR3 sequence: CASSQGVLYTEAFF. The CDR3 DNA is TGTGCCAGCAGCCAAGGGGTCTTATACACTGAAGCTTTCTTT.

The rearrangement links TRBV7-9 to TRBJ1-2, with TRBD1 as a possible D gene (6 bases). The V end lost 4 bases, the J end lost 3 bases, and 21 bases lay between the germline ends. CDR3 length: 17 residues. Looked up from germline, CDR1 is SEHNR and CDR2 is FQNEAQ (reference sequence). The CDR3 sequence is CASSSAPEDREYYGYTF. As DNA, the CDR3 is TGTGCCAGCAGCTCCGCCCCCGAGGACAGAGAATACTATGGCTACACCTTC.

The chain links TRBV29-1 to TRBJ2-7; TRBD1 matches at 8 bases. The CDR3 totals 11 residues. CDR1 is SQVTM, CDR2 ANQGSEA, per germline. V was pared by 5 bases and J by 4 bases, with 1 base of the junction left unmatched. In DNA form, the CDR3 reads TGCAGCGTTACAGGGGGTTACGAGCAGTACTTC. The encoded protein is CSVTGGYEQYF.

The chain combines TRBV7-2 with TRBJ2-5; no clear D. The CDR3 covers 15 residues. V gave up 1 base and J gave up 5 bases, with 14 bases separating them. From germline, CDR1 is SGHTA and CDR2 FQGNSA. The CDR3 DNA is TGTGCCAGCAGCTTAGGACTTCAGTTGGGGGAGACCCAGTACTTC. This gives the protein CASSLGLQLGETQYF.

The rearrangement links TRBV5-1 to TRBJ1-1; D gene ambiguous. V was pared by 4 bases and J by 8 bases, with 18 bases between. Germline CDR1 is SGHRS and CDR2 is YFSETQ. The CDR3 spans 14 residues. The CDR3 nucleotides read TGCGCCAGCAGCACCCCCCCACCTCCTTCCGAAGCTTTCTTT. This translates into CASSTPPPPSEAFF.

CDR3 sequence: CASSPRDGGVSTDTQYF. The CDR3 DNA reads TGCGCCAGCAGCCCAAGAGACGGTGGAGTTAGCACAGATACGCAGTATTTT. The chain couples TRBV5-1 to TRBJ2-3, with D uncertain. The CDR3 length is 17 residues. The germline V gene encodes CDR1 SGHRS and CDR2 YFSETQ. Between the trimmed V and J ends, which lost 4 bases and 0 bases, there was a span of 18 bases.

This rearrangement joins TRBV18 to TRBJ2-1; 7 bases line up with TRBD2. Germline lookup yields CDR1 KGHSH and CDR2 LQKENI. CDR3 size: 21 residues. Trimming cost V 3 bases and J 12 bases; bases outside gene matches: 32. Written as DNA, the CDR3 is TGTGCCAGCTCACCCTCGGCCGCGTCTTGGCGCGGGAGCCTATCTACAATGGGGCAGTTCTTC. Translated, it gives CASSPSAASWRGSLSTMGQFF.

The CDR3 region is CASIAGATDTQYF. CDR3 bases: TGTGCCAGCATAGCGGGAGCAACAGATACGCAGTATTTT. This chain links TRBV27 with TRBJ2-3; 9 bases fit TRBD2. The junction had 2 bases not matched to a gene; V was cut back by 7 bases and J by 3 bases. Germline-derived CDR1 and CDR2 are MNHEY and SMNVEV (reference sequence). The length of the CDR3 is 13 residues.

This chain joins TRBV30 and TRBJ2-7, with TRBD1 matching 10 bases. The CDR3 is 13 amino acids. J was trimmed by 7 bases and V by 4 bases; bases with no gene match: 7. CDR1 is GTSNPN and CDR2 is SVGIG in the germline V gene (reference sequence). In DNA, the CDR3 is TGTGCCTGGAACACCGGGACAGGGGATGAGCAGTACTTC. It specifies CAWNTGTGDEQYF. The full variable domain, completed using reference TRBV30 and TRBJ2-7, is SQTIHQWPATLVQPVGSPLSLECTVEGTSNPNLYWYRQAAGRGLQLLFYSVGIGQISSEVPQNLSASRPQDRQFILSSKKLLLSDSGFYLCAWNTGTGDEQYFGPGTRLTVT.

This sequence joins TRBV9 and TRBJ2-3, with TRBD1 matching over 7 bases. Per germline, CDR1 SGDLS and CDR2 YYNGEE. CDR3 length: 13 residues. With 5 bases clipped from V and 1 base from J, the junction kept 1 base outside the gene matches. The CDR3 protein is CASRQGGTDTQYF. The CDR3 DNA is TGTGCCAGCAGGCAGGGGGGCACAGATACGCAGTATTTT.